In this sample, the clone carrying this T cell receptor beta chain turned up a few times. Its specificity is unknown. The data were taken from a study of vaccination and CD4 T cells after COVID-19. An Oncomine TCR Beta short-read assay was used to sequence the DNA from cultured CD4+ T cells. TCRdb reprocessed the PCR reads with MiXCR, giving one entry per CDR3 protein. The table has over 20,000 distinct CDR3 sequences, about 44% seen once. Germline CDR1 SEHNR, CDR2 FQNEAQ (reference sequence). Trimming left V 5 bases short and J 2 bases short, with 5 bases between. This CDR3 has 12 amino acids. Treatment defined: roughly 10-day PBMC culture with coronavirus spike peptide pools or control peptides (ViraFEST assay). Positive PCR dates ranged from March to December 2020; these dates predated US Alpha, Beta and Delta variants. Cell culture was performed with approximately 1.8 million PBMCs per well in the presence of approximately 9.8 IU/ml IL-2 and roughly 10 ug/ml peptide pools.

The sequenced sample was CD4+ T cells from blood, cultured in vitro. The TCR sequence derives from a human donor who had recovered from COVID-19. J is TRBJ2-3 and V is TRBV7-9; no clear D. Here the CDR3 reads CASSPNTDTQYF. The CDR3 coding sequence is TGTGCCAGCAGCCCGAACACAGATACGCAGTATTTT.